Reported below is one T cell receptor (beta chain). There is no known antigen for this receptor. Per-nucleotide qualities are absent, and no much larger clonotype sits a single base away. From its cysteine to its phenylalanine, the CDR3 spans 13 amino acids. Of the read, only the CDR3 DNA is kept; its 39 bases are in frame from base 1. Cut back by 1 base and 2 bases, the V and J ends lie 6 bases apart. Looking up the germline V gene yields CDR1 SGHRS and CDR2 YFSETQ. The data derive from a study of shared clonotypes between healthy human individuals (dated by TCRdb to about 2020). Regarding the complete study: A few men and a couple of women, aged 18 to 49 years, made up the cohort. For each donor, CD4 naive and CD4 memory were each given three plates, CD8 naive was given two plates, and CD8 memory was given one plate. Blood TCR repertoires of about five healthy adults were deeply sequenced to estimate repertoire size and the extent of clonotype sharing between individuals. Different laboratories and diverse techniques were used to prepare libraries and sequence TCR repertoires, to increase sequencing depth and limit assay-specific biases. Each donor's leukapheresis produced roughly between roughly 0.85 and 9 billion PBMCs.

General study outcomes and caveats: Based on pairwise subsampling, the degree of clonotype sharing among donors was expected to be affected by sequencing depth. Rarefaction of sorted-subset datasets indicated incomplete sequencing despite the large sequencing depth. Compared with non-shared clonotypes, clonotypes shared by all four sorted-subset donors had higher generation probabilities. Only blood was sampled, and tissue TCR repertoires likely differ from those in blood. The small number of donors limited the genetic and exposure-history diversity represented. When a handful of donors were compared, the shared fraction of clonotypes was approximately 5% for naive CD4, less than 4% for naive CD8, roughly 2.3% for memory CD4, and around 0.4% for memory CD8. Naive subsets generally had larger estimated clonotype richness than memory subsets did.

Using the deep immunoSEQ assay, TCR CDR3 regions were amplified from genomic DNA by multiplex PCR. Extracted genomic DNA from each cell subset was distributed evenly across all wells of several immunoSEQ 96-well plates, and each plate was treated as a replicate. For sorted subsets, approximately 210 ng of genomic DNA, equivalent to 30,000 or so T cell genomes, went into each replicate PCR. Purified libraries were measured with a Qubit 3.0 fluorometer, size-checked on a Bioanalyzer 2100, and measured again with the KAPA Library Quantification kit. Each immunoSEQ 96-well plate was sequenced on its own single-read 150-cycle Illumina NextSeq 550 flow cell. The source study handled its data this way. Because the immunoSEQ output included only junctional sequences and no quality scores, the filtering could not be the same as the filtering used for full-length reads. Sequences were annotated with PyIR, a Python wrapper for IgBLAST v1.9, using IMGT germline references to assign V/J genes and CDR3. Reads were filtered out if the reads had weak V/J assignments (E-value above 1e-6), no CDR3, stop codons, out-of-frame junctions, or ambiguous translated residues. A V3J clonotype was defined by an identical inferred V gene, J gene, and CDR3 amino acid sequence. The percentage overlap between two repertoires was calculated by dividing the number of shared unique clonotypes by the size of the smaller repertoire. RTK rarefaction, the Chao1 estimator, and Recon v2.1 estimates of unobserved clonotypes were used to assess repertoire richness. For all TCRbeta clonotypes obtained by the gDNA method from a few donors, generation probabilities were computed with OLGA. TCRdb stores this immuneACCESS table with in-frame sequences only. Part of the clones is absent; in the studies checked, under half of the shortfall reflects unresolved V genes, and no reason is known for the rest. The DNA was the basis for D and trimming; V, J and clone size are from that table. This sample is represented by roughly 2.5 million clones; over 85% of them were singletons. Of the sample, over 0.12% falls within the top ten clones.

The donors were healthy, HIV-negative adults who had no recently reported acute infections or vaccinations. Every donor was a Caucasian adult residing in Nashville, Tennessee, USA. Magnetic negative selection was used to enrich CD4+ T cells, after which naive cells were positively selected on CD45RA and the negative fraction became the memory subset. After blood collection by leukapheresis, PBMCs were isolated using Ficoll-Histopaque density gradient centrifugation and then cryopreserved in the vapor phase of liquid nitrogen. Analytical flow cytometry was used to check the purity and quantity of each magnetically sorted T cell population. From each sorted fraction, genomic DNA was isolated and quantified by UV absorbance on a Nanodrop 2000c.

The sample consisted of naive CD4+ T cells sorted from blood. Interpreted using the paper, the cell subset or site label stands for: CD45RA+ positively selected. Recombination joined TRBV5-1 with TRBJ2-5; the D gene cannot be resolved reliably. The TCR sequence derives from a man younger than 30 in good health. The base sequence is TGCGCCAGCAGCTTGTTCGGACAAGAGACCCAGTACTTC. The resulting protein is CASSLFGQETQYF. Supplemented by the reference TRBV5-1 and TRBJ2-5 proteins around the CDR3, the complete variable domain is KAGVTQTPRYLIKTRGQQVTLSCSPISGHRSVSWYQQTPGQGLQFLFEYFSETQRNKGNFPGRFSGRQFSNSRSEMNVSTLELGDSALYLCASSLFGQETQYFGPGTRLLVL.